These 2 T cell receptor beta chains originate from one sample sequenced in a study of early T cells in non-severe SARS-CoV-2 infection. TCRdb fed the 5' RACE reads into MiXCR, producing one record per CDR3 protein. The sample has fewer than 60,000 distinct CDR3 sequences, around a tenth seen once. Sequencing used whole blood. The receptors were gathered from an adult who was a healthcare worker with PCR-confirmed SARS-CoV-2 infection or an uninfected control (not recorded which).

The sample holds a few counts of this clonotype. For the CDR3, the DNA is TGTGCCACCTCCGGGACAGACACCTACGAGCAGTACTTC. Protein: CATSGTDTYEQYF. The J gene is TRBJ2-7, the V gene TRBV15; 7 bases line up with TRBD1. V was clipped by 8 bases and J by 2 bases; unmatched bases: 6. CDR1 and CDR2 (germline): LNHNV, YYDKDF (reference sequence). The CDR3 is made up of 13 amino acids.

In this sample, this clonotype turned up many times. Here the CDR3 DNA reads TGTGCCAGCAGTTATCCCAAGACTAGCGGGAGGACCTACAATGAGCAGTTCTTC. As protein: CASSYPKTSGRTYNEQFF. This chain joins TRBV6-6 and TRBJ2-1; 13 nucleotides match TRBD2. The germline V gene has CDR1 MNHNY and CDR2 SVGAGI (reference sequence). The CDR3 loop spans 18 amino acids. The V and J ends lost 3 bases and 2 bases, in that order; junction bases with no gene match: 7.